A single sample is the source of the 26 T cell receptor beta chains below, sequenced in a study of cytomegalovirus exposure and HLA in healthy donors. 13 Jbeta primers and 60 Vbeta primers were used for the PCR. Assay used: immunoSEQ multiplex PCR; TCRdb lists only in-frame clones, some missing. Of 200,000 or so clones listed, roughly 80% are singletons. The sample comprised PBMCs. The receptors were gathered from a woman aged 45-65 years in good health and CMV-seropositive.

This sequence joins TRBV27 and TRBJ1-5; possibly TRBD1 for D (6 bases). Per the germline V gene, CDR1 is MNHEY and CDR2 is SMNVEV (reference sequence). V lost 7 bases and J lost 6, with 16 bases in between. CDR3 length equals 14 residues. CDR3 residues: CASNPQGSGQPQHF. CDR3 sequence (DNA): TGTGCCAGCAACCCCCAGGGGAGCGGTCAGCCCCAGCATTTT.

This clone has just one count. The gene calls are TRBV2 and TRBJ1-1; D uncertain. Germline loops: CDR1 SNHLY, CDR2 FYNNEI. V lost 3 bases and J 9 bases, leaving 20 bases between the germline ends. The CDR3 has 15 residues. Here the CDR3 reads CASSERVIGGIQAFF. The CDR3 DNA reads as TGTGCCAGCAGTGAGAGAGTTATCGGAGGGATTCAAGCTTTCTTT.

This chain joins TRBV27 and TRBJ2-7; the D gene is possibly TRBD2 (5 bases). Germline V gene sequence: CDR1 MNHEY, CDR2 SMNVEV (reference sequence). CDR3 length equals 15 residues. The germline V and J ends were trimmed by 3 bases and 3 bases, with 15 bases remaining between them. CDR3 amino acids: CASSFTSGLNYEQYF. The CDR3 coding sequence is TGTGCCAGCAGTTTCACTTCAGGACTCAACTACGAGCAGTACTTC.

The chain links TRBV5-1 to TRBJ2-5, with TRBD2 matching over 10 bases. The CDR3 runs 15 residues. The V and J ends lost 4 bases and 0 bases, in that order; junction bases with no gene match: 3. Germline CDR1 reads SGHRS; CDR2 reads YFSETQ. CDR3 DNA sequence: TGCGCCAGCAGCAACGGACTAGCGGACCAAGAGACCCAGTACTTC. It codes for CASSNGLADQETQYF.

This chain links TRBV5-5 with TRBJ1-2, with D possibly being TRBD1 (5 bases). In germline, CDR1 is SGHKS, CDR2 YYEKEE (reference sequence). V was clipped by 4 bases and J by 5 bases, with 15 bases between them. The CDR3 is 14 amino acids. In DNA, the CDR3 is TGTGCCAGCAGCCCCGACTCCGGGGGTTATGGCTACACCTTC. Amino acid sequence: CASSPDSGGYGYTF.

The chain recombines TRBV28 with TRBJ1-2; D gene unclear. Trimming took off 7 bases at V and 3 bases at J, with 12 bases between the two ends. Germline assignment: CDR1 MDHEN and CDR2 SYDVKM. This CDR3 is 13 amino acids long. Here the CDR3 DNA reads TGTGCCAGCATCCGGGGATCGGACTATGGCTACACCTTC. This translates into CASIRGSDYGYTF.

With regard to this clone: A read error may account for a junction end that differs from germline. The sample has other DNA sequences that encode this CDR3 too. V is TRBV5-4 and J is TRBJ1-2, with 7 bases fitting TRBD1. This CDR3 is 14 amino acids long. Per the germline V gene, CDR1 is SGHNT and CDR2 is YYREEE (reference sequence). The CDR3 is CASSTGASDYGYTF. The CDR3 nucleotides are TGTGCCAGCAGCACAGGGGCATCCGACTATGGCTACACCTTT. Together with reference TRBV5-4 and TRBJ1-2, the CDR3 gives the full variable domain: ETGVTQSPTHLIKTRGQQVTLRCSSQSGHNTVSWYQQALGQGPQFIFQYYREEENGRGNFPPRFSGLQFPNYSSELNVNALELDDSALYLCASSTGASDYGYTFGSGTRLTVV.

The gene calls are TRBV7-2 and TRBJ2-1, with TRBD2 matching over 11 bases. CDR3 length: 16 residues. Germline V lookup: CDR1 SGHTA, CDR2 FQGNSA. V was clipped by 5 bases and J by 6 bases; unmatched bases: 9. CDR3 coding DNA: TGTGCCAGCAGCCAAGTAGCGGGGGGGCCGGGCAATGAGCAGTTCTTC. Protein sequence: CASSQVAGGPGNEQFF.

The V and J genes are TRBV13 and TRBJ1-2, with D unresolved. Trimming removed 4 bases at V and 4 bases at J, with 10 bases between. CDR3 length: 13 residues. Germline V gene lookup returns CDR1 PRHDT and CDR2 FYEKMQ (reference sequence). CDR3 loop: CASSSRVTYGYTF. CDR3 coding DNA: TGTGCCAGCAGCTCCCGGGTTACCTATGGCTACACCTTC. Full variable domain (missing parts from reference TRBV13 and TRBJ1-2): AAGVIQSPRHLIKEKRETATLKCYPIPRHDTVYWYQQGPGQDPQFLISFYEKMQSDKGSIPDRFSAQQFSDYHSELNMSSLELGDSALYFCASSSRVTYGYTFGSGTRLTVV.

The chain employs TRBV6-5 and TRBJ1-5; maybe TRBD1 (5 bases). Germline V gene data show CDR1 as MNHEY and CDR2 as SVGAGI. This CDR3 contains 12 residues. Trimming cost V 6 bases and J 6 bases, with 9 bases left between them. CDR3 sequence: CASRPTGQPQHF. The CDR3 nucleotides read TGTGCCAGCAGGCCAACAGGTCAGCCCCAGCATTTT.

The chain recombines TRBV7-9 with TRBJ1-2; D unclear. Trimming took 5 bases from V and 4 from J, leaving 23 bases between them. Per germline, CDR1 SEHNR and CDR2 FQNEAQ (reference sequence). The CDR3 runs to 17 residues. Here the CDR3 DNA reads TGTGCCAGCAGCCCTCCCCTGGGCCTCCAAGGAGGCTATGGCTACACCTTC. Amino acid sequence: CASSPPLGLQGGYGYTF.

The chain joins TRBV5-1 to TRBJ2-7; the D gene is possibly TRBD1 (6 bases). CDR1 is SGHRS, CDR2 YFSETQ, per germline. Trimming left V 4 bases short and J 2 bases short, with 13 bases between. The CDR3 covers 14 residues. DNA for the CDR3: TGCGCCAGCAGCCTCGGGACACCCGCCTACGAGCAGTACTTC. Protein: CASSLGTPAYEQYF.

V is TRBV7-9 and J is TRBJ1-3; TRBD1 matches at 7 bases. V trimming: 5 bases; J trimming: 2 bases; junction bases outside the gene matches: 3. CDR1 is SEHNR and CDR2 is FQNEAQ in the germline V gene (reference sequence). The CDR3 length is 14 residues. This CDR3 reads CASSLDRAGNTIYF. The CDR3 nucleotides read TGTGCCAGCAGCCTCGACAGGGCTGGAAACACCATATATTTT. The complete variable domain, with remaining parts taken from reference TRBV7-9 and TRBJ1-3, reads DTGVSQNPRHKITKRGQNVTFRCDPISEHNRLYWYRQTLGQGPEFLTYFQNEAQLEKSRLLSDRFSAERPKGSFSTLEIQRTEQGDSAMYLCASSLDRAGNTIYFGEGSWLTVV.

The gene calls are TRBV7-9 and TRBJ1-2, with TRBD1 matching over 7 bases. V was pared by 1 base and J by 1 base, with 9 bases of the junction left unmatched. The germline V gene encodes CDR1 SEHNR and CDR2 FQNEAQ (reference sequence). The CDR3 totals 17 residues. The CDR3 is CASSLEWQGEVNYGYTF. In DNA form, the CDR3 reads TGTGCCAGCAGCTTAGAGTGGCAGGGGGAAGTTAACTATGGCTACACCTTC.

The chain uses TRBV19 and TRBJ2-4; 8 nucleotides agree with TRBD1. The length of the CDR3 is 14 residues. CDR1 LNHDA and CDR2 SQIVND come from the germline V gene (reference sequence). J lost 7 bases, V lost 5 bases, and 7 bases had no gene match. The CDR3 region has the DNA TGTGCCAGTAGTCCCCTGGACAGGGTGAACATTCAGTACTTC. Its protein product is CASSPLDRVNIQYF.

The rearrangement links TRBV28 to TRBJ2-2, with 14 bases aligning to TRBD2. V was clipped by 3 bases and J by 2 bases; unmatched bases: 5. CDR1 MDHEN and CDR2 SYDVKM come from the germline V gene. There are 18 residues in the CDR3. This CDR3 reads CASSFSGLAGGNTGELFF. Here the CDR3 DNA reads TGTGCCAGCAGTTTCTCCGGACTAGCGGGGGGCAACACCGGGGAGCTGTTTTTT.

This chain joins TRBV5-6 and TRBJ2-5; tentative D call: TRBD1 (6 bases). The CDR3 length is 16 residues. CDR1 SGHDT and CDR2 YYEEEE come from the germline V gene. V lost 7 bases, J lost 4 bases, and 23 bases lay in between. The CDR3 DNA reads as TGTGCCAGCGTCTTGGTACAGGGAAGGATAGGAGAGACCCAGTACTTC. Residues: CASVLVQGRIGETQYF.

As DNA, the CDR3 is TGTGCCAGCAGCCAAAACGCGGGGGGCATGAACACCGGGGAGCTGTTTTTT. Encoded protein: CASSQNAGGMNTGELFF. The chain couples TRBV4-2 to TRBJ2-2; 8 bases are a match to TRBD2. The germline V gene has CDR1 LGHNA and CDR2 YNFKEQ. The V segment lost 2 bases and the J segment 1 base; nucleotides outside the gene matches: 6. The length of the CDR3 is 17 residues.

This clone was found once. This chain uses TRBV11-2 with TRBJ1-3; TRBD1 matches 9 bases. V lost 5 bases and J lost 8; bases outside the gene matches: 7. The CDR3 has 14 residues. The germline CDR1 and CDR2 sequences are SGHAT and FQNNGV. The CDR3 loop is CASSRTRTGDTIYF. CDR3 nucleotide sequence: TGTGCCAGCAGCAGGACAAGGACAGGGGACACCATATATTTT.

This rearrangement joins TRBV7-3 to TRBJ1-2, with 7 bases lining up with TRBD1. This CDR3 is built from 14 residues. Germline V gene data show CDR1 as SGHTA and CDR2 as FQGTGA. The ends lost 2 bases at V and 5 bases at J; junction bases unmatched: 5. In DNA form, the CDR3 reads TGTGCCAGCAGCTTAGGGACAGCAAAGTATGGCTACACCTTC. Translation: CASSLGTAKYGYTF.

The chain is built from TRBV5-1 and TRBJ2-1; D not certain. V lost 0 bases and J 0 bases, leaving 7 bases between the germline ends. In germline, CDR1 is SGHRS, CDR2 YFSETQ. The length of the CDR3 is 15 residues. DNA for the CDR3: TGCGCCAGCAGCTTGGCTCTAAACTCCTACAATGAGCAGTTCTTC. Translation gives CASSLALNSYNEQFF.

About this clone itself: In the same sample, other DNA sequences code for this CDR3. The chain joins TRBV5-4 to TRBJ2-3; 7 nucleotides align to TRBD2. Losses at the gene ends were 2 bases for V and 2 bases for J; bases not matched to a gene: 5. In germline, CDR1 is SGHNT, CDR2 YYREEE (reference sequence). This CDR3 spans 15 amino acids. The DNA for the CDR3 is TGTGCCAGCAGCTTAGGCGGGGGTTCCACAGATACGCAGTATTTT. This translates into CASSLGGGSTDTQYF.

V is TRBV21-1 and J is TRBJ1-5; the D call in the table, TRBD1, was not verified against the DNA. TRBV21-1 is deemed a pseudogene. This CDR3 has 15 amino acids. This CDR3 reads CASSKEGQGGQPQHF. In DNA, the CDR3 is TGTGCCAGCAGCAAGGAGGGACAGGGGGGTCAGCCCCAGCATTTT.

This chain uses TRBV5-6 with TRBJ2-2; 8 bases are shared with TRBD2. The germline V gene has CDR1 SGHDT and CDR2 YYEEEE. The CDR3 runs 15 residues. V shed 1 base and J 5 bases; nucleotides not matched to a gene: 4. CDR3 in amino acids: CASSLSGGETGELFF. As DNA, the CDR3 is TGTGCCAGCAGCTTGAGCGGGGGTGAAACCGGGGAGCTGTTTTTT.

As for this clone: A junction end diverges from the germline sequence, so it may reflect a read error. The chain uses TRBV7-9 and TRBJ1-5; D is unresolved. In germline, CDR1 is SEHNR, CDR2 FQNEAQ (reference sequence). The CDR3 loop spans 16 amino acids. The DNA for the CDR3 is TGTTCCAGCAGCTCTTCGTGGGAGGGTAGCAATCAGCCCCAGCATTTT. Translation gives CSSSSSWEGSNQPQHF.

In this sample, this clone turned up a few times. The chain couples TRBV4-1 to TRBJ1-3, with D perhaps matching TRBD1 (5 bases). Germline V lookup: CDR1 MGHRA, CDR2 YSYEKL. The CDR3 spans 15 residues. V was cut by 0 bases and J by 1 base, with 7 bases left in between. CDR3 sequence: CASSQETVSGNTIYF. The CDR3 region has the DNA TGCGCCAGCAGCCAAGAGACAGTGTCTGGAAACACCATATATTTT.